A single TCR beta chain is shown here with its context. In the study's own analysis: Reference gene primer amplification gave estimated nucleated cell counts. Assay: immunoSEQ multiplex PCR; the TCRdb copy retains only in-frame clones and omits some. V and J calls and clone size follow that table, whereas D and trimming were derived from the DNA. The sample lists fewer than 110,000 clones; more than 70% were seen once. The sample is drawn from a study of blood T cell repertoires in COVID-19. The ends lost 9 bases at V and 0 bases at J; junction bases unmatched: 4. The CDR3 is 13 amino acids. Germline CDR1 is MDHEN and CDR2 is SYDVKM.

The sequence was obtained from a man in his forties or fifties with active or convalescent COVID-19. The chain joins TRBV28 to TRBJ1-1; 7 bases are shared with TRBD1. The sample taken for sequencing was peripheral blood. This CDR3 reads CASLGTVNTEAFF. CDR3 DNA sequence: TGTGCCAGTCTCGGGACAGTGAACACTGAAGCTTTCTTT.